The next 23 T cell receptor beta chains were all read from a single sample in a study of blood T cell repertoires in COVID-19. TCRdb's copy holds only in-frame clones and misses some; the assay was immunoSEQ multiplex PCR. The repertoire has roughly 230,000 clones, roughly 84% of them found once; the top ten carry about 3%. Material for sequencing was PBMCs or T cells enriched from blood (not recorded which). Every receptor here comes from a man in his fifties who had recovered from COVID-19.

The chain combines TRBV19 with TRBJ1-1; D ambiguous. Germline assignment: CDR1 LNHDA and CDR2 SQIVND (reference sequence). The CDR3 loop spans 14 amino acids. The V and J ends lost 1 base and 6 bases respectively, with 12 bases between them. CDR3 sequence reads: CASSIASGWAEAFF. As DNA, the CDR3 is TGTGCCAGTAGTATAGCATCGGGGTGGGCTGAAGCTTTCTTT. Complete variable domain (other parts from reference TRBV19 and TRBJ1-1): DGGITQSPKYLFRKEGQNVTLSCEQNLNHDAMYWYRQDPGQGLRLIYYSQIVNDFQKGDIAEGYSVSREKKESFPLTVTSAQKNPTAFYLCASSIASGWAEAFFGQGTRLTVV.

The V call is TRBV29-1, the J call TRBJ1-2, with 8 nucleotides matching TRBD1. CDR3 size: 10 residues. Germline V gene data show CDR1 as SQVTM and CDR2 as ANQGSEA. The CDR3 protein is CNGQGPGYTF. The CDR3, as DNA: TGCAACGGACAGGGACCTGGCTACACCTTC.

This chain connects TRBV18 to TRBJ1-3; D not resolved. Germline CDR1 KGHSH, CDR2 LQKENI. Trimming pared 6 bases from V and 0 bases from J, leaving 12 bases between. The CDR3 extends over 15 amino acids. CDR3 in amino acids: CASSGFGSSGNTIYF. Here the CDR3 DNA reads TGTGCCAGCTCCGGGTTCGGTTCCTCTGGAAACACCATATATTTT.

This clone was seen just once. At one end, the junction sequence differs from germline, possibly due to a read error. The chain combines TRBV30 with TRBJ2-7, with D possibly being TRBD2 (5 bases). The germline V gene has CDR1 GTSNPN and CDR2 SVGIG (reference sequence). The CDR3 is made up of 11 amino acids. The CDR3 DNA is TGTGCTTGGAATCGGGGCTACGAGCAGTACTTC. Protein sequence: CAWNRGYEQYF.

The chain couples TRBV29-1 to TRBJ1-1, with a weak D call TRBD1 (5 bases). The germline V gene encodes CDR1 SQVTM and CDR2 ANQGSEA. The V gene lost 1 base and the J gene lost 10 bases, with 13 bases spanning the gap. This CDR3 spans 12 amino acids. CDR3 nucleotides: TGCAGCGTTGAAGGGGAAAGAACAGGAGCTTTCTTT. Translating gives CSVEGERTGAFF. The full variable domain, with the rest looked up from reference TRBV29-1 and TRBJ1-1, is SAVISQKPSRDICQRGTSLTIQCQVDSQVTMMFWYRQQPGQSLTLIATANQGSEATYESGFVIDKFPISRPNLTFSTLTVSNMSPEDSSIYLCSVEGERTGAFFGQGTRLTVV.

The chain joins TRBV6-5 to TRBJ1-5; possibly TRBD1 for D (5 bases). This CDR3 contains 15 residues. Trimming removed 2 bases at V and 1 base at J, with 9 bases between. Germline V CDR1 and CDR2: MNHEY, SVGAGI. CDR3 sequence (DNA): TGTGCCAGCAGTTACCGCAGGGAAAGCAATCAGCCCCAGCATTTT. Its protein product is CASSYRRESNQPQHF.

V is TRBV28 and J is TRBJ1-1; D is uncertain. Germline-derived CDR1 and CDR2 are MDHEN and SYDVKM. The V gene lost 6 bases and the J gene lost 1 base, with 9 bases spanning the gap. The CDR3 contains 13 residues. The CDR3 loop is CASRVVGNTEAFF. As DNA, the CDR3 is TGTGCCAGCAGGGTGGTCGGGAACACTGAAGCTTTCTTT.

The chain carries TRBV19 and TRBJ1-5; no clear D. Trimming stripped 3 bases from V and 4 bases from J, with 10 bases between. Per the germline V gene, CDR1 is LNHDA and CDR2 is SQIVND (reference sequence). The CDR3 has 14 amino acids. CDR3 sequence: CASSIDPRNQPQHF. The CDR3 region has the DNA TGTGCCAGTAGTATCGATCCACGGAATCAGCCCCAGCATTTT.

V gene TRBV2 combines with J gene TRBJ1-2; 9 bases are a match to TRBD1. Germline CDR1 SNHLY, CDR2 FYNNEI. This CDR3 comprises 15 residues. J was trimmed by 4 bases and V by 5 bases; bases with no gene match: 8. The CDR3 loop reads CASSSGQGQGYGYTF. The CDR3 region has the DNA TGTGCCAGCAGTTCGGGACAGGGTCAGGGCTATGGCTACACCTTC.

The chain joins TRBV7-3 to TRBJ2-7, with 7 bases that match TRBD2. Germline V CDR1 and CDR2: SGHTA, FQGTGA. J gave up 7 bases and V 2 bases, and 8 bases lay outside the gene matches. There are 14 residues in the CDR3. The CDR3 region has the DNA TGTGCCAGCAGCTTATCTAGCGGAGGCGGGGAGCAGTACTTC. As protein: CASSLSSGGGEQYF.

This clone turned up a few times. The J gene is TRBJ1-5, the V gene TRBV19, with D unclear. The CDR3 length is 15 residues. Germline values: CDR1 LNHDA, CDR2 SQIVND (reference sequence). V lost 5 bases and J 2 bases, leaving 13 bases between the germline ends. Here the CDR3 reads CASSQATKGNQPQHF. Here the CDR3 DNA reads TGTGCCAGTAGTCAGGCTACCAAGGGCAATCAGCCCCAGCATTTT.

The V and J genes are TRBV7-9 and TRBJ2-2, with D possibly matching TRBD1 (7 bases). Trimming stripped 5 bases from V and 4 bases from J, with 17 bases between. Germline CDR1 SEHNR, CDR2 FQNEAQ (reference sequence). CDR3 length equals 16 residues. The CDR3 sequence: CASSMGQRTTTGELFF. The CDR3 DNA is TGTGCCAGCAGCATGGGACAGCGGACTACCACCGGGGAGCTGTTTTTT. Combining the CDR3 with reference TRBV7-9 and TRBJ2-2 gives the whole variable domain DTGVSQNPRHKITKRGQNVTFRCDPISEHNRLYWYRQTLGQGPEFLTYFQNEAQLEKSRLLSDRFSAERPKGSFSTLEIQRTEQGDSAMYLCASSMGQRTTTGELFFGEGSRLTVL.

CDR3 protein: CASSQGASGYYNEQFF. CDR3 in DNA: TGCGCCAGCAGCCAAGGTGCTAGCGGGTACTACAATGAGCAGTTCTTC. The J gene is TRBJ2-1, the V gene TRBV4-1; 8 nucleotides align to TRBD2. J lost 3 bases, V lost 1 base, and 5 bases had no gene match. The length of the CDR3 is 16 residues. Looked up from germline, CDR1 is MGHRA and CDR2 is YSYEKL.

The CDR3, as DNA: TGTGCCAGTAAAGTGGCAGGTCCCTTGGGCACTGAAGCTTTCTTT. Translating gives CASKVAGPLGTEAFF. This chain connects TRBV19 to TRBJ1-1; D is uncertain. Germline-derived CDR1 and CDR2 are LNHDA and SQIVND (reference sequence). The CDR3 extends over 15 amino acids. V was shortened by 7 bases and J by 4 bases, with 19 bases between the two germline ends.

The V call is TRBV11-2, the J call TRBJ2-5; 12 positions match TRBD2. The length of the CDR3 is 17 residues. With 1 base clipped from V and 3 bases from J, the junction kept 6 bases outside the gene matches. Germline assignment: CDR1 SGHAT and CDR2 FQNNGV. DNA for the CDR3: TGTGCCAGCAGCTTAGGGTCTAGCGGGGGGGTGGAAGAGACCCAGTACTTC. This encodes CASSLGSSGGVEETQYF. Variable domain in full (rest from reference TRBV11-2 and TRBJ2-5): EAGVAQSPRYKIIEKRQSVAFWCNPISGHATLYWYQQILGQGPKLLIQFQNNGVVDDSQLPKDRFSAERLKGVDSTLKIQPAKLEDSAVYLCASSLGSSGGVEETQYFGPGTRLLVL.

The CDR3, as DNA: TGCGCCAGCAATCGATCTCTAGCGGGCCCTAGTAGCGGTACGCAGTATTTT. As protein: CASNRSLAGPSSGTQYF. The rearrangement links TRBV10-1 to TRBJ2-3; 8 bases map to TRBD2. The CDR3 extends over 17 amino acids. The J segment lost 8 bases and the V segment lost 7 bases, leaving 20 bases of the junction unmatched. Germline-derived CDR1 and CDR2 are WNHNN and SYGVQD (reference sequence).

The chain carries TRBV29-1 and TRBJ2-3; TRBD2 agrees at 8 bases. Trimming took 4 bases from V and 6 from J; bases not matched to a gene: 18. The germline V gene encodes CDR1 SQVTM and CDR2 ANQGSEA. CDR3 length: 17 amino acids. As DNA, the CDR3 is TGCAGCGTTGGGGACCCGGGACTAGATCTATTTTCCGATACGCAGTATTTT. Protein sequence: CSVGDPGLDLFSDTQYF.

The CDR3 region is CASSQAPTDTQYF. CDR3 DNA sequence: TGTGCCAGCAGCCAAGCCCCTACAGATACGCAGTATTTT. The chain has TRBV3-1 (or the pseudogene TRBV3-2) and TRBJ2-3; no definite D call. The length of the CDR3 is 13 residues. Germline values: CDR1 LGHDT, CDR2 YNNKEL (reference sequence). The V and J ends lost 1 base and 3 bases respectively, with 5 bases between them.

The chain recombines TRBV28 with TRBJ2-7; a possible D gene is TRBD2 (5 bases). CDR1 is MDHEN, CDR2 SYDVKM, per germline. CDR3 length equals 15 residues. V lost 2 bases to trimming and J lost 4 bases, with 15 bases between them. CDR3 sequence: CASSLPAPGNYEQYF. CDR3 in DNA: TGTGCCAGCAGTTTACCGGCTCCCGGGAATTACGAGCAGTACTTC.

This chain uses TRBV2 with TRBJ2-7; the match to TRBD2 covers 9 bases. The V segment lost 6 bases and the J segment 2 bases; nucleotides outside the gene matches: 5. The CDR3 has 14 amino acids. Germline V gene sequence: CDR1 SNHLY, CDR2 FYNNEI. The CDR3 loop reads CASRTAGGPYEQYF. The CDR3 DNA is TGTGCCAGCAGGACGGCGGGGGGGCCCTACGAGCAGTACTTC.

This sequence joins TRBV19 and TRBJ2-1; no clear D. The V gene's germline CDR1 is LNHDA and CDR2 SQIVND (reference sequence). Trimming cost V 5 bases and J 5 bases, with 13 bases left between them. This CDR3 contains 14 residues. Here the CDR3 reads CASSGPRDDNEQFF. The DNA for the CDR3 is TGTGCCAGTAGTGGGCCCCGAGATGACAATGAGCAGTTCTTC.

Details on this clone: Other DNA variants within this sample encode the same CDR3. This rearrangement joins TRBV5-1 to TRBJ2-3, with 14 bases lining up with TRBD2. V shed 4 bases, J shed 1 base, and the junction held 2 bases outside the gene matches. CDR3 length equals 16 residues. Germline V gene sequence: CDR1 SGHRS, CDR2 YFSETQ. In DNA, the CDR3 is TGCGCCAGCAGCCAGGGACTAGCGGGAGGCACAGATACGCAGTATTTT. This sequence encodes CASSQGLAGGTDTQYF.

The CDR3 reads CASSPSRGGARTGELFF. The CDR3 nucleotides are TGTGCCAGCAGCCCCAGTAGGGGGGGCGCGAGGACCGGGGAGCTGTTTTTT. The chain employs TRBV9 and TRBJ2-2; D is possibly TRBD2 (7 bases). This CDR3 contains 17 residues. Trimming cost V 4 bases and J 5 bases, with 21 bases left between them. CDR1 and CDR2 (germline): SGDLS, YYNGEE.